The sequence of this TCR beta chain was determined in a study of CD8 T cells in ankylosing spondylitis. TCRdb reprocessed the 5' RACE reads with MiXCR, giving one entry per CDR3 protein. This repertoire shows 7,500 to 10,000 distinct CDR3 sequences, 6% found once; its top ten account for around 40%. Trimming shortened V by 0 bases and J by 6 bases, and 8 bases separated the two germline ends. Per germline, CDR1 SGDLS and CDR2 YYNGEE. The CDR3 has 13 amino acids. This sequence originates from a female donor with ankylosing spondylitis or in good health (not recorded which). Sequencing was done on a sample of blood, either unsorted or a sorted T cell fraction (not recorded which). The rearrangement joins TRBV9 to TRBJ2-3; D is ambiguous. This CDR3 is CASSVEGLDTQYF. The CDR3 region has the DNA TGTGCCAGCAGCGTAGAAGGGCTTGATACGCAGTATTTT.